The T cell receptor (beta chain) described here comes from a study of Ad26.COV2.S vaccination and SARS-CoV-2 variants. Study results and caveats: Vaccine recipients posted higher spike-specific TCR breadth than their placebo counterparts. Substantial breadth in spike-specific CD8+ and CD4+ T cell responses was reportedly seen after vaccination. Vaccinees and placebo recipients showed similar non-spike TCR breadth. The analyses of TCR breadth and depth may have understated the size of total T cell responses.

Remarks on this clone: The antigen remains undetermined.

V was clipped by 3 bases and J by 2 bases, with 11 bases between them. This CDR3 region has 15 residues. Looked up from germline, CDR1 is LNHDA and CDR2 is SQIVND (reference sequence). Sequencing was performed with immunoSEQ multiplex PCR; in TCRdb, only in-frame clones are kept and a portion is missing. This table holds over 85,000 clones, over 70% found once. The rearrangement joins TRBV19 to TRBJ1-5; possible D gene TRBD1, 5 bases. The sample here was peripheral blood, taken after recovery from COVID-19. The receptor comes from a human donor who had recovered from COVID-19. The CDR3: CASSMGGSGNQPQHF. Here the CDR3 DNA reads TGTGCCAGTAGTATGGGGGGGTCGGGCAATCAGCCCCAGCATTTT.